This T cell receptor (beta chain) was obtained from a study of cytomegalovirus exposure and HLA in healthy donors. Study-wide context: Later analysis reported that the 120 or so validation repertoires shared the platform of the approximately 690 first-cohort repertoires.

Study conclusions and caveats: In vitro experiments confirmed that three CMV-associated chains were specific for CMV antigens.

Only in-frame clones appear in the TCRdb table, and some are missing; sequencing was by immunoSEQ multiplex PCR. The table has tens of thousands of clones, 95% seen once; the top ten hold under 0.9%. Germline CDR1 is LNHDA and CDR2 is SQIVND (reference sequence). V shed 5 bases, J shed 0 bases, and the junction held 4 bases outside the gene matches. The CDR3 is 15 residues long. For this clone: Its antigen is not known.

Sequenced sample: PBMCs. The receptor was derived from a woman under 30 in good health and CMV-seronegative. The V gene is TRBV19, the J gene TRBJ1-5, with 7 bases fitting TRBD1. DNA of the CDR3: TGTGCCAGTAGTGTTGGGACAGATAGCAATCAGCCCCAGCATTTT. It translates to CASSVGTDSNQPQHF.